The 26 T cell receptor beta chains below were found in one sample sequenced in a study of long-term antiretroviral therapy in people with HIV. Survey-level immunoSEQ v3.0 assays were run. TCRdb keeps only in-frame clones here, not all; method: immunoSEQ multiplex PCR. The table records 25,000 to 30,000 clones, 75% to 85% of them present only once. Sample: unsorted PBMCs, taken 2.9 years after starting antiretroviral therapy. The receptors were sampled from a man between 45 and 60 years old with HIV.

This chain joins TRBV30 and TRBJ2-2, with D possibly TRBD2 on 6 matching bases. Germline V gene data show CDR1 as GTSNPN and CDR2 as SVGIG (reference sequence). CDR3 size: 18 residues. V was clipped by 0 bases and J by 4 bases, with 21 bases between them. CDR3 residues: CAWSVGGFGASGTGELFF. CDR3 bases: TGTGCCTGGAGTGTAGGAGGGTTCGGTGCTTCGGGCACCGGGGAGCTGTTTTTT.

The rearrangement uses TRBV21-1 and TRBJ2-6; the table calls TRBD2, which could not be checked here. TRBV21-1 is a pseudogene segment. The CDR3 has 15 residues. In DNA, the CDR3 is TGTGCCAGCCCGGAGGGTGGGGCTGGGGCCAACGTCCTGACTTTC. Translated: CASPEGGAGANVLTF.

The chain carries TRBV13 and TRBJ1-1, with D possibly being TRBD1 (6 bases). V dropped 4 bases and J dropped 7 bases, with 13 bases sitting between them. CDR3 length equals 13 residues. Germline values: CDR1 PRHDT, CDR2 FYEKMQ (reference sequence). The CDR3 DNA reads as TGTGCCAGCAGCTCCGGGGCACAGGGTGAAGCTTTCTTT. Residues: CASSSGAQGEAFF.

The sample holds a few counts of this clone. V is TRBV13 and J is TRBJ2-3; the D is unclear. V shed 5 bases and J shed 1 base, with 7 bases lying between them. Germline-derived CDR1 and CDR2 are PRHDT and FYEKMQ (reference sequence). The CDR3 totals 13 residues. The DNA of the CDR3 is TGTGCCAGCAGCCCCGTAGGCACAGATACGCAGTATTTT. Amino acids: CASSPVGTDTQYF.

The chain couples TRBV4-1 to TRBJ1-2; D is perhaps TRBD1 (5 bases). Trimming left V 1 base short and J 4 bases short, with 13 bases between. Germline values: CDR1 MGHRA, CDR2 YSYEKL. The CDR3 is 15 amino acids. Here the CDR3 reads CASSQAGTAAYGYTF. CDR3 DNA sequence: TGCGCCAGCAGCCAAGCCGGGACGGCTGCCTATGGCTACACCTTC.

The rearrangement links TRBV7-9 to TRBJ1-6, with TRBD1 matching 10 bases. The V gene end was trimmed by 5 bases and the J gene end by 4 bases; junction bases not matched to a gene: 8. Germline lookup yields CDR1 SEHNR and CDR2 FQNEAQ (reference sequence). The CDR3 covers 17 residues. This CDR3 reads CASSPSTGGRYNSPLHF. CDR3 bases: TGTGCCAGCAGCCCCTCGACAGGGGGCCGGTATAATTCACCCCTCCACTTT.

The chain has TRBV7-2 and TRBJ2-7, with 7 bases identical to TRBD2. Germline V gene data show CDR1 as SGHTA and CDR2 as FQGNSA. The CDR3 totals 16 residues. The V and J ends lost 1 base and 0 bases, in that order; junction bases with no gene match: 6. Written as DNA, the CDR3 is TGTGCCAGCAGCTTAGGTCGAGCGGGGCGCTCCTACGAGCAGTACTTC. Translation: CASSLGRAGRSYEQYF.

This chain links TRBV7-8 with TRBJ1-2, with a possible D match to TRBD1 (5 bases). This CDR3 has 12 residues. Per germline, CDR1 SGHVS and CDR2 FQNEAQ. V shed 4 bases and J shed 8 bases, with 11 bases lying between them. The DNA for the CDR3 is TGTGCCAGCAGCTCCAGGGTGGGAGGCTACACCTTC. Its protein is CASSSRVGGYTF.

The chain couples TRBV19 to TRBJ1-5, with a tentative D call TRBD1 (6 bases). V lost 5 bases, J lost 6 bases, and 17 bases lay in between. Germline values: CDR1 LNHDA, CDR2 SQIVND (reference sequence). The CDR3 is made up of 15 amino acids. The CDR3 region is CASSPTGLAGQPQHF. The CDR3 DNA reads TGTGCCAGTAGTCCGACAGGTCTCGCGGGTCAGCCCCAGCATTTT.

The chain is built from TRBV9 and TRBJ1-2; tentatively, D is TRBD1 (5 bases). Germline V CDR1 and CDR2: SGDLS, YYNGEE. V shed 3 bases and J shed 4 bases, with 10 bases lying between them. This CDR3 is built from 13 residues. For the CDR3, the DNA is TGTGCCAGCAGCGCCGGACACACCTATGGCTACACCTTC. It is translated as CASSAGHTYGYTF.

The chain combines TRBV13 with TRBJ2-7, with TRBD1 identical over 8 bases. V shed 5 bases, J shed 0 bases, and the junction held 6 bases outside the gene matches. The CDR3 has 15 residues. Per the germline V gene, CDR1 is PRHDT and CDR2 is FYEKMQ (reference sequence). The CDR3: CASSLDRVSSYEQYF. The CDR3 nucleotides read TGTGCCAGCAGCCTGGACAGGGTGAGCTCCTACGAGCAGTACTTC.

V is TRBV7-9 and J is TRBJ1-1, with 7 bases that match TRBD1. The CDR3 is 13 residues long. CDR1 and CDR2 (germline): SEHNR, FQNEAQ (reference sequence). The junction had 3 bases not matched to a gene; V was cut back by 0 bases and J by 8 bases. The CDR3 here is CASSLAGGLEAFF. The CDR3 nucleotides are TGTGCCAGCAGCTTAGCAGGGGGCCTCGAAGCTTTCTTT.

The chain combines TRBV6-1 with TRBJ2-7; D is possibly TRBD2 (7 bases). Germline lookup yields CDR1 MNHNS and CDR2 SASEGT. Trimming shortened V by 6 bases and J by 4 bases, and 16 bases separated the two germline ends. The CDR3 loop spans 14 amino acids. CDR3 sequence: CASSPEGGRYEQYF. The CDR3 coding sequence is TGTGCCAGCAGCCCCGAGGGGGGGCGGTACGAGCAGTACTTC.

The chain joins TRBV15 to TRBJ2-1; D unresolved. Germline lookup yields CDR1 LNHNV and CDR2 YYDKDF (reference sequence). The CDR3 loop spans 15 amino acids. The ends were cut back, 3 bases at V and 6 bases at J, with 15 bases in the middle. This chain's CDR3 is CATSSVGSLGNEQFF. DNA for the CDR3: TGTGCCACCAGCAGCGTCGGGTCTCTGGGCAATGAGCAGTTCTTC.

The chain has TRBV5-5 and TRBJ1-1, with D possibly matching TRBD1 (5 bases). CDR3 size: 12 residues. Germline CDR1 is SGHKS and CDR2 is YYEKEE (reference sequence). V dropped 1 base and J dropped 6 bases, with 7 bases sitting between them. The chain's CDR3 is CASSLQGAEAFF. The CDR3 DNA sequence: TGTGCCAGCAGCTTGCAGGGCGCTGAAGCTTTCTTT.

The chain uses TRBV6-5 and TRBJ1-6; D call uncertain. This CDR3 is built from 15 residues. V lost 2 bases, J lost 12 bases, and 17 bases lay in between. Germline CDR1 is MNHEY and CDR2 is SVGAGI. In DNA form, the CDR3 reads TGTGCCAGCAGTTACGTAACAGCCGTTGGGAGACCCCTCCACTTT. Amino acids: CASSYVTAVGRPLHF.

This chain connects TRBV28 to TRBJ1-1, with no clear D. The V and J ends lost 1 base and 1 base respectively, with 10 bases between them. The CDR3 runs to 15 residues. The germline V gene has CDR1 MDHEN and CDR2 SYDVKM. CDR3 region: CASSLLGWQNTEAFF. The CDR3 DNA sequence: TGTGCCAGCAGTTTATTAGGTTGGCAGAACACTGAAGCTTTCTTT.

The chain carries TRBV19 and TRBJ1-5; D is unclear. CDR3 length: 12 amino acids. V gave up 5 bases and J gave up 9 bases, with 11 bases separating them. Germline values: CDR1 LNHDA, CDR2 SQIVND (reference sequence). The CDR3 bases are TGTGCCAGTAGTTCCTACGGCGGGCCCCAGCATTTT. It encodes CASSSYGGPQHF.

The CDR3 bases are TGTGCCAGCAGCCAAATATACGCGGACAGGGTTAGGGAAAAACTGTTTTTT. It is translated as CASSQIYADRVREKLFF. The chain carries TRBV14 and TRBJ1-4; 8 positions agree with TRBD1. V was pared by 2 bases and J by 8 bases, with 13 bases of the junction left unmatched. There are 17 residues in the CDR3. Germline V gene lookup returns CDR1 SGHDN and CDR2 FVKESK. The full variable domain, with the rest looked up from reference TRBV14 and TRBJ1-4, is EAGVTQFPSHSVIEKGQTVTLRCDPISGHDNLYWYRRVMGKEIKFLLHFVKESKQDESGMPNNRFLAERTGGTYSTLKVQPAELEDSGVYFCASSQIYADRVREKLFFGSGTQLSVL.

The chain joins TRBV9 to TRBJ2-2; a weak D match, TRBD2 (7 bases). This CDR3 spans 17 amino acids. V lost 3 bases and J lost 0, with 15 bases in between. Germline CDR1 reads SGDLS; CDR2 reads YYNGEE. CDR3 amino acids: CASSGARGGANTGELFF. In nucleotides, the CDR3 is TGTGCCAGCAGCGGGGCGAGGGGGGGCGCGAACACCGGGGAGCTGTTTTTT.

CDR3 loop: CASSSLSGGETQYF. CDR3 DNA sequence: TGCGCCAGCAGCTCCCTTAGCGGGGGAGAGACCCAGTACTTC. V usage is TRBV5-1 and J usage is TRBJ2-5; 9 nucleotides match TRBD2. J lost 4 bases, V lost 3 bases, and 4 bases had no gene match. Looked up from germline, CDR1 is SGHRS and CDR2 is YFSETQ. The CDR3 loop spans 14 amino acids. Complete variable domain (other parts from reference TRBV5-1 and TRBJ2-5): KAGVTQTPRYLIKTRGQQVTLSCSPISGHRSVSWYQQTPGQGLQFLFEYFSETQRNKGNFPGRFSGRQFSNSRSEMNVSTLELGDSALYLCASSSLSGGETQYFGPGTRLLVL.

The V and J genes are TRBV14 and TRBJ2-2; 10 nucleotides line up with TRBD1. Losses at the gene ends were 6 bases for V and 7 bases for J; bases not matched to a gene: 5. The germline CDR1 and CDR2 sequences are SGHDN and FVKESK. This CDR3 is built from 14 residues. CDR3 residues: CASRRQGAGGELFF. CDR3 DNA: TGTGCCAGCAGAAGACAGGGGGCTGGCGGGGAGCTGTTTTTT.

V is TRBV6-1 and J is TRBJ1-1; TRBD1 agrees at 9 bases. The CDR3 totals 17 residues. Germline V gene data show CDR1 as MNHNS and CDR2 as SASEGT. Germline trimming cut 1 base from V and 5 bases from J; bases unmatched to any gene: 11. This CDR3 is CASSEGRWDRARTEAFF. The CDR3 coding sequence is TGTGCCAGCAGTGAAGGGAGGTGGGACAGGGCACGTACTGAAGCTTTCTTT.

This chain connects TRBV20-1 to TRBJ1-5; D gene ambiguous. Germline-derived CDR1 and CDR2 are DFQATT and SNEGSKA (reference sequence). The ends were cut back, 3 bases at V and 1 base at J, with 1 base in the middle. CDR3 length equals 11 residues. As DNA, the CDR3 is TGCAGTGCTAGCAGCAATCAGCCCCAGCATTTT. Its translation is CSASSNQPQHF.

CDR3 region: CASSPGLGPNEQYF. CDR3 bases: TGTGCCAGTAGTCCGGGACTAGGTCCCAACGAGCAGTACTTC. This chain connects TRBV19 to TRBJ2-5, with 8 bases fitting TRBD2. TRBJ2-7 matches the DNA end more closely, so the J call is doubtful. This CDR3 is built from 14 residues. The germline V gene encodes CDR1 LNHDA and CDR2 SQIVND (reference sequence).

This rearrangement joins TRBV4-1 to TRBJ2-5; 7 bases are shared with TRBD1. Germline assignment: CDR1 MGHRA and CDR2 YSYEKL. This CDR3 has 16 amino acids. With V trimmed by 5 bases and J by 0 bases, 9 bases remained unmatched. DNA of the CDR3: TGCGCCAGCAGCTTTCGGACAGGAGAGTACCAAGAGACCCAGTACTTC. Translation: CASSFRTGEYQETQYF.